What follows describes a single T cell receptor beta chain. The data derive from a study of technical replicates of blood from a handful of donors. Some clones are missing from TCRdb's copy, which holds only in-frame ones; the method was immunoSEQ multiplex PCR. The sample includes about 63,000 clones, 85% to 90% of them seen just once. The CDR3 length is 16 residues. CDR1 and CDR2 (germline): LGHNT, FRNRAP. V gave up 6 bases and J gave up 7 bases; unmatched junction bases: 10. The sample consisted of PBMCs. This chain connects TRBV12-5 to TRBJ2-1, with 12 bases matching TRBD2. This receptor was identified in a human donor in good health. Some clones in this sample may be carry-over from other donors' samples. In DNA form, the CDR3 reads TGTGCTAGTGGCTCCGCCACTAGCGGGAGGTTAAATGAGCAGTTCTTC. Translating gives CASGSATSGRLNEQFF.